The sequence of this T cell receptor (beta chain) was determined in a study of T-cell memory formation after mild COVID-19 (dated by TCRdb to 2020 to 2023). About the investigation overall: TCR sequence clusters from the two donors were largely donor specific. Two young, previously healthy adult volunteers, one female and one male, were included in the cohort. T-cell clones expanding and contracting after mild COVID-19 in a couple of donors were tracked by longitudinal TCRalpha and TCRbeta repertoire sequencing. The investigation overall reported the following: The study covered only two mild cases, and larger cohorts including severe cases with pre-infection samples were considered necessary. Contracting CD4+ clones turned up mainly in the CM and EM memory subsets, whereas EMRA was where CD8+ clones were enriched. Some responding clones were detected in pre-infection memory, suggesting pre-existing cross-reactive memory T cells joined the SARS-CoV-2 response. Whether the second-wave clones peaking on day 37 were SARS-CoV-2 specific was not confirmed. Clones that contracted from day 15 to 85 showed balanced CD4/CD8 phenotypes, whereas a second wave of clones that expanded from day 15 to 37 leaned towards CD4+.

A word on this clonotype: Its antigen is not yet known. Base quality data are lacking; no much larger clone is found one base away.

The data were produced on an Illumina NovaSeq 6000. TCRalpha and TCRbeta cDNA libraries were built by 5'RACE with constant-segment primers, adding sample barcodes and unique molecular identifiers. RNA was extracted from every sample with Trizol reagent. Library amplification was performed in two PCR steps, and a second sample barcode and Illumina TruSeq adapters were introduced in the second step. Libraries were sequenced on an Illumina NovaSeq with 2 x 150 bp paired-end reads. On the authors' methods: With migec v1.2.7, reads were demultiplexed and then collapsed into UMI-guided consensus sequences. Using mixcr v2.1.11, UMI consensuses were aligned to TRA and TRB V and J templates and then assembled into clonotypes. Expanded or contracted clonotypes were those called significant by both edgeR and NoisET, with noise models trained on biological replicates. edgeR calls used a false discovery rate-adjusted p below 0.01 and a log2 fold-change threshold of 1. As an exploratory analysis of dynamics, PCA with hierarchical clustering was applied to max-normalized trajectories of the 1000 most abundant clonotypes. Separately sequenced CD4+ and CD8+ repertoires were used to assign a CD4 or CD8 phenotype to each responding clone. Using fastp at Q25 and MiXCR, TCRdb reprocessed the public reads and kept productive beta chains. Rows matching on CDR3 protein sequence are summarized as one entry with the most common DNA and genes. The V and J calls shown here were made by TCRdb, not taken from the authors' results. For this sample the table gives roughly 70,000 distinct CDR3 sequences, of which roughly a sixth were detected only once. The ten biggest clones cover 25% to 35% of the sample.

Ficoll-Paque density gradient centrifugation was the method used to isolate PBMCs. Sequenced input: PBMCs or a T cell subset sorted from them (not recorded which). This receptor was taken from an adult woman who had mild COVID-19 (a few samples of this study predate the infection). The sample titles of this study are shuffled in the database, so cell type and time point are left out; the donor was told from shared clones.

The CDR3 protein is CASALGTDTGELFF. The nucleotides are TGTGCCAGCGCGCTAGGGACAGACACCGGGGAGCTGTTTTTT. Rearrangement joined TRBV18 to TRBJ2-2; a stretch of 7 junction bases matches TRBD1. The CDR3 covers 14 residues, taking in both the cysteine and the phenylalanine. Only the CDR3 part of the read is kept: 42 bases, read in frame from the first base. Based on the germline V gene, the CDR1 and CDR2 sequences are KGHSH and LQKENI. From V the trimming removes 8 bases and from J it removes 3 bases, while the gene matches leave 6 bases of the junction unaccounted for.